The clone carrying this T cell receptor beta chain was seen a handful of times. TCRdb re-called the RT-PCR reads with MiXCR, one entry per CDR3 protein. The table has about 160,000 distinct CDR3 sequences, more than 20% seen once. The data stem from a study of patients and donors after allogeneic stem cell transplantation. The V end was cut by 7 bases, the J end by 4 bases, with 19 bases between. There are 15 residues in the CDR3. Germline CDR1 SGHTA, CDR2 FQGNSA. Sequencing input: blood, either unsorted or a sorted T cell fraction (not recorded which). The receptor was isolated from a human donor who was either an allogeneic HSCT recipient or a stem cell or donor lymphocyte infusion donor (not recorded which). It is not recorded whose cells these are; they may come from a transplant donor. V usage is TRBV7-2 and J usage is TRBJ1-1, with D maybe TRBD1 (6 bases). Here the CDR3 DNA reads TGTGCCAGCACCCCAAATGGGGGCGCGGGCACTGAAGCTTTCTTT. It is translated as CASTPNGGAGTEAFF. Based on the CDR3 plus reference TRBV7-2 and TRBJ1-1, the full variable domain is GAGVSQSPSNKVTEKGKDVELRCDPISGHTALYWYRQSLGQGLEFLIYFQGNSAPDKSGLPSDRFSAERTGGSVSTLTIQRTQQEDSAVYLCASTPNGGAGTEAFFGQGTRLTVV.